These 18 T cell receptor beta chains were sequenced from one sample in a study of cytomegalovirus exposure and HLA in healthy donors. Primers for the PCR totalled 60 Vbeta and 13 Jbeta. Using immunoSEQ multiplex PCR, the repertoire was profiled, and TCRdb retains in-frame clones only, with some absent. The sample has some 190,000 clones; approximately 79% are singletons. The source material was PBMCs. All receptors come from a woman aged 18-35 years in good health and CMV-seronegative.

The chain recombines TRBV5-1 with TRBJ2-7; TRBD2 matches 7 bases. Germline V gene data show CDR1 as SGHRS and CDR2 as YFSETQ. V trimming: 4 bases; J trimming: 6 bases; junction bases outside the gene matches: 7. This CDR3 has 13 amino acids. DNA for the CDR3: TGCGCCAGCAGCCCCCTGCCGGGGGGCGAGCAGTACTTC. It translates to CASSPLPGGEQYF. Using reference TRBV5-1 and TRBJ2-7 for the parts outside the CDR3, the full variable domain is KAGVTQTPRYLIKTRGQQVTLSCSPISGHRSVSWYQQTPGQGLQFLFEYFSETQRNKGNFPGRFSGRQFSNSRSEMNVSTLELGDSALYLCASSPLPGGEQYFGPGTRLTVT.

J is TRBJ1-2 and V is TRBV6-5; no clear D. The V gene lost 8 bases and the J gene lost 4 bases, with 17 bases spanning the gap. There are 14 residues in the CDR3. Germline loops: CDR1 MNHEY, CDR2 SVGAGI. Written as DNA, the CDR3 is TGTGCCAGCCCGGGAGGCAGGTGGGTCTATGGCTACACCTTC. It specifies CASPGGRWVYGYTF.

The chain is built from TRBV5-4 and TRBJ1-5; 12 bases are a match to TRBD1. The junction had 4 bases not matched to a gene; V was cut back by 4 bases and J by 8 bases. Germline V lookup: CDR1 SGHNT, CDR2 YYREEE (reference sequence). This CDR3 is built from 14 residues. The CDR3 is CASSPGQGAEPQHF. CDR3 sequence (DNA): TGTGCCAGCAGCCCGGGACAGGGGGCTGAGCCCCAGCATTTT.

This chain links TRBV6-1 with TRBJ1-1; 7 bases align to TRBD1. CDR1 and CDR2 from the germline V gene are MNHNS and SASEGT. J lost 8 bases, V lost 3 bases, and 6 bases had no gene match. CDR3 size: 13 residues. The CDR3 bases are TGTGCCAGCAGTGATGTGACAGGGTCGGAAGCTTTCTTT. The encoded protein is CASSDVTGSEAFF.

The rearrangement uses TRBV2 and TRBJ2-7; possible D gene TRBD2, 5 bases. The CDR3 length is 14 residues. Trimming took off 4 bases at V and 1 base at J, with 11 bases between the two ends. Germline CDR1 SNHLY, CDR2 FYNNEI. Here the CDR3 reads CASSALGESYEQYF. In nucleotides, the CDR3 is TGTGCCAGCAGTGCTCTCGGGGAATCCTACGAGCAGTACTTC.

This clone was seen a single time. The DNA of the CDR3 is TGTGCCAGCAGCGCCGGGACAGGGGGATCACCCCTCCACTTT. As protein: CASSAGTGGSPLHF. The chain recombines TRBV13 with TRBJ1-6; TRBD1 aligns across 11 bases. CDR1 PRHDT and CDR2 FYEKMQ come from the germline V gene (reference sequence). The CDR3 sequence is 14 residues long. Germline trimming cut 5 bases from V and 10 bases from J; bases unmatched to any gene: 4.

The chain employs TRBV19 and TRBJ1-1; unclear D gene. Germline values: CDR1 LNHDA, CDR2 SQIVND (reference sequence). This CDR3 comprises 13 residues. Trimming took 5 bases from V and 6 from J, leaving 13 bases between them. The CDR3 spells CASSPYVGAEAFF. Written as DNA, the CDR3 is TGTGCCAGTAGTCCCTACGTCGGGGCTGAAGCTTTCTTT.

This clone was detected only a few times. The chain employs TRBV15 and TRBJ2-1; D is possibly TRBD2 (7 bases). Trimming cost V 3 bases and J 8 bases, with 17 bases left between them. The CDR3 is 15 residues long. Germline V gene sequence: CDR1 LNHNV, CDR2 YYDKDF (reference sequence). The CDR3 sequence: CATSRRGREGDEQFF. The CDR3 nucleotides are TGTGCCACCAGCAGGAGGGGGAGGGAGGGGGATGAGCAGTTCTTC.

The CDR3 nucleotides are TGTGCCAGCTCAGGACAGGGGGCCAACACAGATACGCAGTATTTT. It is translated as CASSGQGANTDTQYF. V and J are TRBV18 and TRBJ2-3, with 11 positions matching TRBD1. The germline CDR1 and CDR2 sequences are KGHSH and LQKENI. The CDR3 sequence is 15 residues long. The junction had 3 bases not matched to a gene; V was cut back by 5 bases and J by 2 bases.

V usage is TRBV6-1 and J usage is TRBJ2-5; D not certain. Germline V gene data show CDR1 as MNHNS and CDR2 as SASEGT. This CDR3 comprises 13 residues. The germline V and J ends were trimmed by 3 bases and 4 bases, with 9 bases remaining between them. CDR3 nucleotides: TGTGCCAGCAGTGAGGGCATCAGAGAGACCCAGTACTTC. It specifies CASSEGIRETQYF.

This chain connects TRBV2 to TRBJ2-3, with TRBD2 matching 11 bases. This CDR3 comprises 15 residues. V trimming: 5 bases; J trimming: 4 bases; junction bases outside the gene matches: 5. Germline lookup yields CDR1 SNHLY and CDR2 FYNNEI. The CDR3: CASSILAGVSDTQYF. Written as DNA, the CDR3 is TGTGCCAGCAGTATACTAGCGGGGGTTTCAGATACGCAGTATTTT.

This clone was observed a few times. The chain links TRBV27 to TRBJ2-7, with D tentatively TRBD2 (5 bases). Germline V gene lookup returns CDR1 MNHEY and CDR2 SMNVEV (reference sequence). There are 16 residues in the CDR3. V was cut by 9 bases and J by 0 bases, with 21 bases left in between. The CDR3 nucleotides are TGTGCCAGTCGAAGATCGTATAGGGAGAGCTCCTACGAGCAGTACTTC. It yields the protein CASRRSYRESSYEQYF.

CDR3 in DNA: TGTGCCATCAGTGACCACAGGGGTAGCAATCAGCCCCAGCATTTT. Its translation: CAISDHRGSNQPQHF. The V call is TRBV10-3, the J call TRBJ1-5; TRBD1 aligns across 7 bases. The CDR3 sequence is 15 residues long. J lost 0 bases, V lost 3 bases, and 2 bases had no gene match. Germline V CDR1 and CDR2: ENHRY, SYGVKD.

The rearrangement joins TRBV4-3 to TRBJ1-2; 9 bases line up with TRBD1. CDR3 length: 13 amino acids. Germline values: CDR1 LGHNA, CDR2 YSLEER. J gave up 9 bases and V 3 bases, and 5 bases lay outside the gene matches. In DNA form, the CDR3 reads TGCGCCAGCAGCCATGGGACAGGGATCCGCTACACCTTC. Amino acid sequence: CASSHGTGIRYTF.

The CDR3 sequence is CASSSYRDEGWRPPLHF. The CDR3 coding sequence is TGTGCCAGCAGCTCCTACCGAGATGAGGGTTGGCGTCCACCCCTCCACTTT. This chain links TRBV11-1 with TRBJ1-6; D is unclear. The CDR3 spans 17 residues. Trimming pared 4 bases from V and 11 bases from J, leaving 24 bases between. Germline assignment: CDR1 SGHAT and CDR2 FQDESV (reference sequence).

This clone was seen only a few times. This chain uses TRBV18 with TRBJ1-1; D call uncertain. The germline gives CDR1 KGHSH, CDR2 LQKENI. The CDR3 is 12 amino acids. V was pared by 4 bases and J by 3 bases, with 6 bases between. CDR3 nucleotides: TGTGCCAGCTCACGGAGGGACACTGAAGCTTTCTTT. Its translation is CASSRRDTEAFF. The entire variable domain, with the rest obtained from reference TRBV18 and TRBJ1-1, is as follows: NAGVMQNPRHLVRRRGQEARLRCSPMKGHSHVYWYRQLPEEGLKFMVYLQKENIIDESGMPKERFSAEFPKEGPSILRIQQVVRGDSAAYFCASSRRDTEAFFGQGTRLTVV.

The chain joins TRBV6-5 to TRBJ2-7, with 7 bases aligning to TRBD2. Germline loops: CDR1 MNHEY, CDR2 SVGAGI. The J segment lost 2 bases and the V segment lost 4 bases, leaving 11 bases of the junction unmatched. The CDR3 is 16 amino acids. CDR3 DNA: TGTGCCAGCAGTTCTCAGGGAGGGTCCGGCGCCTACGAGCAGTACTTC. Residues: CASSSQGGSGAYEQYF.

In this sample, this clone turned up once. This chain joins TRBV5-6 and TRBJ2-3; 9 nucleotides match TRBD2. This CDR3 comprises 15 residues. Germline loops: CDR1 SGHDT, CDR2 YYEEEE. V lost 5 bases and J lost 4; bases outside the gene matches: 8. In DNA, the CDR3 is TGTGCCAGCAGTGTAGCGGGAGTACAAGCAGATACGCAGTATTTT. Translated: CASSVAGVQADTQYF.